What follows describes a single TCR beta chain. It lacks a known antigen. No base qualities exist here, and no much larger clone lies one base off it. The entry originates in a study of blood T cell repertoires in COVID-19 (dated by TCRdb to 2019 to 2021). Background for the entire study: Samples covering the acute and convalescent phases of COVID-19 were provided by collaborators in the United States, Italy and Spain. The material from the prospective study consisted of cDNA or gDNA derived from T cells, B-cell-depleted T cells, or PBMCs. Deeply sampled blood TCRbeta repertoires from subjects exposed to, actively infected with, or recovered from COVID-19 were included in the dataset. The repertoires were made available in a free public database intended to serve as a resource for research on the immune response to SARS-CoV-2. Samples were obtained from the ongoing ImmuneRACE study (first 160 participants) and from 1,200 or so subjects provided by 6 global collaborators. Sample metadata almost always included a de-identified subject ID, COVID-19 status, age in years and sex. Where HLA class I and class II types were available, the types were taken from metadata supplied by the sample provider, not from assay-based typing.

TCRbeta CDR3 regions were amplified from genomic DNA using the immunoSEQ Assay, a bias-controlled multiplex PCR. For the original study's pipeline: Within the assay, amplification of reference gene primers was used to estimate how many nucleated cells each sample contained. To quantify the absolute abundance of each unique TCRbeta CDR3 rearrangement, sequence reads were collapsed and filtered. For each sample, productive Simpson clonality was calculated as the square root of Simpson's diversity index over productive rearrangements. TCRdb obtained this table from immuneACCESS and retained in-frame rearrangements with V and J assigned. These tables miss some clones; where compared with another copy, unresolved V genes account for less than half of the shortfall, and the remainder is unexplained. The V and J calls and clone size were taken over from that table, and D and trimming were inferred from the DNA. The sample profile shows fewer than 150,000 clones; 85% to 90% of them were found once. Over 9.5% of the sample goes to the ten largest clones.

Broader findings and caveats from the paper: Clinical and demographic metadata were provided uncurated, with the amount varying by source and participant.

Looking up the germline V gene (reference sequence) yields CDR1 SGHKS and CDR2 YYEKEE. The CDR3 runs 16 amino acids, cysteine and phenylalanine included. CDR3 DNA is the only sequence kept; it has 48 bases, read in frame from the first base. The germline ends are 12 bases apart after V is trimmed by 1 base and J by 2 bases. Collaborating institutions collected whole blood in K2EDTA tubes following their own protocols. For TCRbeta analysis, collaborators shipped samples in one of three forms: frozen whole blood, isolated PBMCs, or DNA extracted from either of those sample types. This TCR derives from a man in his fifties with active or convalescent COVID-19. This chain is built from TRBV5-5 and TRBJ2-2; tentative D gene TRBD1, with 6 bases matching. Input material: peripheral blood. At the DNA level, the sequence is TGTGCCAGCAGCTTGAATTACAGGGTTAACACCGGGGAGCTGTTTTTT. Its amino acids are CASSLNYRVNTGELFF.